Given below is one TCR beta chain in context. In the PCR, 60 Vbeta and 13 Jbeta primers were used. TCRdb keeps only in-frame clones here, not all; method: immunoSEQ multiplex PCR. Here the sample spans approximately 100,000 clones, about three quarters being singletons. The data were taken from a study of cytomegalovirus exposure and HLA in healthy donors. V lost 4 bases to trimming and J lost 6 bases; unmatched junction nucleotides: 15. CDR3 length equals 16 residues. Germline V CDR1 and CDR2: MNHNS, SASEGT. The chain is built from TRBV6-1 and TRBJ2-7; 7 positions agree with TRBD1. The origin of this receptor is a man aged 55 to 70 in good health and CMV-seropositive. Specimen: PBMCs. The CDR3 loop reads CASSALRQGGLPEQYF. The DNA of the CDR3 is TGTGCCAGCAGTGCCCTGCGACAGGGTGGGTTACCCGAGCAGTACTTC.